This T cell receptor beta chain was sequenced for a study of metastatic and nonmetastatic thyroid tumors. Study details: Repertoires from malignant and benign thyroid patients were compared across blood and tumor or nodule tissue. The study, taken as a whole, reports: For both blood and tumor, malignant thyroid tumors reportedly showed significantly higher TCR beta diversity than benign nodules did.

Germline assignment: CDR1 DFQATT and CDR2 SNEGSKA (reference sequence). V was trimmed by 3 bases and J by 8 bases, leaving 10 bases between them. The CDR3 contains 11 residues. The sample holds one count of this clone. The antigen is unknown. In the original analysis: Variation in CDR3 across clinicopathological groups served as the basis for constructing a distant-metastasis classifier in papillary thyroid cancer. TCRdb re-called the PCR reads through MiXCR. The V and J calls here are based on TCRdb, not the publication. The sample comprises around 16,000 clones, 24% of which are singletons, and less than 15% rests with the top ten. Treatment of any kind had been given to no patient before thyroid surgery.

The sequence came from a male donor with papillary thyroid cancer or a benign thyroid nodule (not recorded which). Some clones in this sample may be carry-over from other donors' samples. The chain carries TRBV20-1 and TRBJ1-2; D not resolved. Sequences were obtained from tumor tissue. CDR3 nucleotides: TGCAGTGCTAGCGGGCCCCAGGGCTACACCTTC. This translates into CSASGPQGYTF.